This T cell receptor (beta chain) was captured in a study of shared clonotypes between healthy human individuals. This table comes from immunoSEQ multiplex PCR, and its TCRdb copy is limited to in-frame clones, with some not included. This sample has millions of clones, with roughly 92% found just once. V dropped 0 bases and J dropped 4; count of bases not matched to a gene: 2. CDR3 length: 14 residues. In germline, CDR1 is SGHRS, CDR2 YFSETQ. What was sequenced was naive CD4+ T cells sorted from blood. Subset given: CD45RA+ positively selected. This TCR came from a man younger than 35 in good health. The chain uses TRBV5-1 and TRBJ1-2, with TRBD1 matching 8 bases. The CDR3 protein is CASSLADRGYGYTF. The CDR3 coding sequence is TGCGCCAGCAGCTTGGCCGACAGGGGCTATGGCTACACCTTC.